This passage covers 10 T cell receptor beta chains from one sample sequenced in a study of beta chain features in type 1 diabetes. General study points: Shortening that was moderate but significant affected the TCRB CDR3s of Type 1 diabetes patients in all four CD4+ subsets.

Their antigens remain unidentified. Reverse transcription of all isolated RNA meant that expressed TCRB transcripts were sequenced. Using immunoSEQ multiplex PCR, the repertoire was profiled, and TCRdb retains in-frame clones only, with some absent. The sample contains more than 300,000 clones, over 9.5% of which appear only once. Sequencing used naive CD4+ T cells from blood. The receptors were sampled from a woman between 18 and 30 years old with type 1 diabetes.

This chain connects TRBV4-1 to TRBJ2-1; 8 nucleotides match TRBD2. Germline assignment: CDR1 MGHRA and CDR2 YSYEKL. Trimming cost V 0 bases and J 8 bases; bases outside gene matches: 12. CDR3 length: 17 amino acids. The CDR3 sequence is CASSQDREGLRYDEQFF. The DNA of the CDR3 is TGCGCCAGCAGCCAAGATCGGGAGGGCCTACGATATGATGAGCAGTTCTTC.

This clone was seen a few times. This sequence joins TRBV9 and TRBJ2-6, with 7 positions matching TRBD2. J lost 0 bases, V lost 0 bases, and 9 bases had no gene match. CDR3 length equals 19 residues. Germline-derived CDR1 and CDR2 are SGDLS and YYNGEE. The CDR3 spells CASSVEDLAASSGANVLTF. The CDR3 nucleotides read TGTGCCAGCAGCGTAGAGGACCTAGCGGCCTCCTCTGGGGCCAACGTCCTGACTTTC.

Worth noting for this clone: Within the sample, other DNA sequences also encode this same CDR3. This sequence joins TRBV20-1 and TRBJ2-5, with D possibly being TRBD2 (6 bases). The V end was cut by 5 bases, the J end by 5 bases, with 6 bases between. The length of the CDR3 is 10 residues. Germline assignment: CDR1 DFQATT and CDR2 SNEGSKA (reference sequence). The CDR3 region has the DNA TGCAGTGCTGGGGGGGAGACCCAGTACTTC. It yields the protein CSAGGETQYF.

J is TRBJ1-3 and V is TRBV18; weak D call: TRBD1 (5 bases). The V gene lost 6 bases and the J gene lost 4 bases, with 16 bases spanning the gap. CDR1 is KGHSH, CDR2 LQKENI, per germline. The CDR3 contains 15 residues. The CDR3: CASSPGLVEGNTIYF. The CDR3, as DNA: TGTGCCAGCTCCCCGGGACTCGTGGAGGGAAACACCATATATTTT.

The chain carries TRBV18 and TRBJ1-5; TRBD1 matches 10 bases. CDR3 length: 15 residues. J lost 6 bases, V lost 4 bases, and 6 bases had no gene match. The germline CDR1 and CDR2 sequences are KGHSH and LQKENI. The CDR3 coding sequence is TGTGCCAGCTCACTCGGACAGGGGGTGGGTCAGCCCCAGCATTTT. Translation gives CASSLGQGVGQPQHF.

This clone was observed a handful of times. The CDR3, as DNA: TGCGCCAGCAGCTTGGATGGACAGGGAAACACTGAAGCTTTCTTT. Translated, it gives CASSLDGQGNTEAFF. The V call is TRBV5-1, the J call TRBJ1-1; 8 bases agree with TRBD1. This CDR3 comprises 15 residues. Germline values: CDR1 SGHRS, CDR2 YFSETQ. The ends lost 0 bases at V and 2 bases at J; junction bases unmatched: 3.

The rearrangement links TRBV4-3 to TRBJ2-1; 8 nucleotides match TRBD2. CDR3 length: 16 amino acids. Germline-derived CDR1 and CDR2 are LGHNA and YSLEER. V lost 2 bases, J lost 9 bases, and 12 bases stayed unmatched. CDR3 in amino acids: CASSQLYSGGPSEQFF. Written as DNA, the CDR3 is TGCGCCAGCAGCCAACTCTATTCGGGAGGGCCCAGTGAGCAGTTCTTC.

The sample holds a few counts of this clone. One end of the junction does not line up with germline, which may come from a read error. In nucleotides, the CDR3 is TGCGCCAGCAGCTTCCTCCACTCCGACAATGAGCAGTTCTTC. It yields the protein CASSFLHSDNEQFF. The chain recombines TRBV5-1 with TRBJ2-1; the D is unclear. The CDR3 is 14 residues long. Germline V gene lookup returns CDR1 SGHRS and CDR2 YFSETQ.

J is TRBJ1-1 and V is TRBV7-2; 8 bases match TRBD1. With 2 bases clipped from V and 4 bases from J, the junction kept 3 bases outside the gene matches. There are 14 residues in the CDR3. CDR1 and CDR2 (germline): SGHTA, FQGNSA. The CDR3, as DNA: TGTGCCAGCAGCTTATCAGGGGGCACCACTGAAGCTTTCTTT. This gives the protein CASSLSGGTTEAFF.

The chain joins TRBV23-1 to TRBJ2-5, with 10 nucleotides matching TRBD1. The assigned J gene may be wrong: the sequence end matches TRBJ2-7 better. TRBV23-1 is an open reading frame whose function is uncertain. The CDR3 has 14 amino acids. This CDR3 reads CARRDRGSIYEQYF. For the CDR3, the DNA is TGCGCCAGGAGGGACAGGGGAAGTATTTACGAGCAGTACTTC.